This section outlines one T cell receptor beta chain sequence together with its context. Per the authors' pipeline: Amplified reference gene primers provided the basis for estimating nucleated cell counts. Clones were read by immunoSEQ multiplex PCR, and TCRdb kept only the in-frame ones, dropping some. V, J and clone size reflect that table, while D and trimming were determined from the DNA. The data hold about 110,000 clones, with roughly 85% observed a single time. This sample was taken from a study of blood T cell repertoires in COVID-19. At the level of the study: Spain, Italy and the United States supplied samples that represented acute and convalescent COVID-19. Nucleic acid was either cDNA or gDNA, and it came from T cells, B-cell-depleted T cells, or PBMCs.

J was trimmed by 4 bases and V by 4 bases; bases with no gene match: 9. The germline CDR1 and CDR2 sequences are SNHLY and FYNNEI. The CDR3 runs 15 residues. The sequenced sample consisted of peripheral blood. This receptor was identified in a human donor in a cohort sampled during active COVID-19. V is TRBV2 and J is TRBJ1-1; 7 nucleotides match TRBD1. Written as DNA, the CDR3 is TGTGCCAGCAGTGTAGCAGGGGGTTCGACCACTGAAGCTTTCTTT. Its translation: CASSVAGGSTTEAFF.